This TCR beta chain is drawn from a study of shared clonotypes between healthy human individuals. Across the whole study: The plates for each donor numbered three CD4 naive, three CD4 memory, two CD8 naive and one CD8 memory.

Data came from immunoSEQ multiplex PCR; TCRdb stores just in-frame clones and leaves some out. This table holds millions of clones, around 94% found once. Study-wide results and caveats: Donors were few, which limited the genetic and exposure-history diversity represented. Clonotype sharing across a few donors was observed for about 4.8% of naive CD4 clonotypes. Some clonotypes were shared by all four sorted-subset donors, while others were not shared. The non-shared ones had lower generation probabilities than the shared ones.

In regard to this clone: What it recognizes is unknown.

The receptor was derived from a man younger than 35 in good health. Sequenced: naive CD4+ T cells sorted from blood. This sample's subset: CD45RA+ positively selected.

CDR3: CASGLGLAPNNEQFF. The CDR3 DNA sequence: TGTGCTAGTGGTTTGGGGCTAGCGCCAAACAATGAGCAGTTCTTC. The genes are TRBV12-5 and TRBJ2-1; a possible D gene is TRBD2 (6 bases). This CDR3 is built from 15 residues. CDR1 is LGHNT, CDR2 FRNRAP, per germline. Trimming cost V 1 base and J 5 bases, with 12 bases left between them. The full variable domain, with the rest looked up from reference TRBV12-5 and TRBJ2-1, is DARVTQTPRHKVTEMGQEVTMRCQPILGHNTVFWYRQTMMQGLELLAYFRNRAPLDDSGMPKDRFSAEMPDATLATLKIQPSEPRDSAVYFCASGLGLAPNNEQFFGPGTRLTVL.